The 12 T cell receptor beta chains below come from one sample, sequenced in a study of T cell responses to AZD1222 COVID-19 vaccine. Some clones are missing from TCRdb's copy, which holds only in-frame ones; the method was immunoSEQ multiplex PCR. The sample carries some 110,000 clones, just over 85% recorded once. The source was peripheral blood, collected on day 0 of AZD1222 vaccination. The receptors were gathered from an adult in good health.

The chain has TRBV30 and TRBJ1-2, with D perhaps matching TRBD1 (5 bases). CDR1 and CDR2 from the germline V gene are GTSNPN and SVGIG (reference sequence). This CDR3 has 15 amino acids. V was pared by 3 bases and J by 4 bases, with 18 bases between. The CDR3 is CAWSPADSSTYGYTF. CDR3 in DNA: TGTGCCTGGAGCCCCGCCGACAGCAGCACCTATGGCTACACCTTC.

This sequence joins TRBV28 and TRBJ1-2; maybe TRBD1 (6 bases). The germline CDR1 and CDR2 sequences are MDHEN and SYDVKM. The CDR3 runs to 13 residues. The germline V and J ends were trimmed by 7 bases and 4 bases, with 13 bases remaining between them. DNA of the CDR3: TGTGCCAGCAATGGGGGGCAGGTCTATGGCTACACCTTC. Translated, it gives CASNGGQVYGYTF.

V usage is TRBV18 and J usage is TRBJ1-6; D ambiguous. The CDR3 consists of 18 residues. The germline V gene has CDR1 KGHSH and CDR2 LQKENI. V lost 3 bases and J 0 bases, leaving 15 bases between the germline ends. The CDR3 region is CASSPDFRRSSYNSPLHF. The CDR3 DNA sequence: TGTGCCAGCTCACCCGACTTCCGAAGGAGCTCCTATAATTCACCCCTCCACTTT.

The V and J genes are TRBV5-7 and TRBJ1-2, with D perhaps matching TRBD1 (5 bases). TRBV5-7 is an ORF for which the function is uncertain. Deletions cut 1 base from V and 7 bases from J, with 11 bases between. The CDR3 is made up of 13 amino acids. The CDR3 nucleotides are TGTGCCAGCAGCTTGAAGGACATCCTTGGCTACACCTTC. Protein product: CASSLKDILGYTF.

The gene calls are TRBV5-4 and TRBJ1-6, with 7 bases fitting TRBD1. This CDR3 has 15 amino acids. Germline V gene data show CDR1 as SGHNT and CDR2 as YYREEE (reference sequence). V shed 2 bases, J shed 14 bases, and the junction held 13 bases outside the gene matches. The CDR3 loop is CASSFFPPQGSALHF. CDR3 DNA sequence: TGTGCCAGCAGCTTTTTCCCCCCACAGGGGTCCGCCCTCCACTTT.

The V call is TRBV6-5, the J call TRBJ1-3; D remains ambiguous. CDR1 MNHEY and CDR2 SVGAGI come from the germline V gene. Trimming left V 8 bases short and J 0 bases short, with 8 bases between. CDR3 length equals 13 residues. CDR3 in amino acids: CASLGSSGNTIYF. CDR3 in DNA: TGTGCCAGCTTGGGCAGCTCTGGAAACACCATATATTTT.

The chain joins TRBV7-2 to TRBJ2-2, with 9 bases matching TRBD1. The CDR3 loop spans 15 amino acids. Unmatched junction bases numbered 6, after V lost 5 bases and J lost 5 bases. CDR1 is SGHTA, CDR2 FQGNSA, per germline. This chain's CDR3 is CASSQGTGRTGELFF. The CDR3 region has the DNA TGTGCCAGCAGCCAAGGGACAGGGCGGACCGGGGAGCTGTTTTTT. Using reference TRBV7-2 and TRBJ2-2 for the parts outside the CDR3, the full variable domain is GAGVSQSPSNKVTEKGKDVELRCDPISGHTALYWYRQSLGQGLEFLIYFQGNSAPDKSGLPSDRFSAERTGGSVSTLTIQRTQQEDSAVYLCASSQGTGRTGELFFGEGSRLTVL.

CDR3 DNA sequence: TGTGCCAGCACCCATAGCGGGGGACCCCAAGAGACCCAGTACTTC. Translating gives CASTHSGGPQETQYF. The chain is built from TRBV7-2 and TRBJ2-5; 9 bases map to TRBD2. The CDR3 has 15 residues. Germline V gene lookup returns CDR1 SGHTA and CDR2 FQGNSA. With 7 bases clipped from V and 1 base from J, the junction kept 7 bases outside the gene matches.

The CDR3 region is CATSRDRGANSQYF. CDR3 sequence (DNA): TGTGCCACCAGCAGAGATCGGGGTGCCAATAGCCAGTACTTC. J is TRBJ2-5 and V is TRBV15; D may be TRBD2 (5 bases). The CDR3 contains 14 residues. Germline V lookup: CDR1 LNHNV, CDR2 YYDKDF (reference sequence). The germline V and J ends were trimmed by 0 bases and 10 bases, with 15 bases remaining between them.

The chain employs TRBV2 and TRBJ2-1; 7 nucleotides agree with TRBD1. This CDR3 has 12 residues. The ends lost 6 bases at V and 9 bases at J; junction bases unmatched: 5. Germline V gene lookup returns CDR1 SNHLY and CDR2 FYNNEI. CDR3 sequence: CASRMTGSEQFF. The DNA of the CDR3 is TGTGCCAGCAGAATGACAGGGAGTGAGCAGTTCTTC.

The CDR3 DNA is TGTGCCAGCAGCTCACAGGGGGCTGGAGGAAATCAGCCCCAGCATTTT. Translating gives CASSSQGAGGNQPQHF. The chain couples TRBV5-4 to TRBJ1-5, with TRBD1 matching 9 bases. The CDR3 length is 16 residues. Trimming cost V 3 bases and J 4 bases; bases outside gene matches: 8. Germline V gives CDR1 SGHNT, CDR2 YYREEE (reference sequence).

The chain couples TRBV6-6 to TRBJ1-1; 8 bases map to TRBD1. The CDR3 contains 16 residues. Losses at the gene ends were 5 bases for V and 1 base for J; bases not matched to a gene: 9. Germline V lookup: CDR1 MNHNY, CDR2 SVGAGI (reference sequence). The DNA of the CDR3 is TGTGCCAGCAGTCCCCAGGGGGCATTTCAGAACACTGAAGCTTTCTTT. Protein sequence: CASSPQGAFQNTEAFF.